The entry that follows covers one T cell receptor beta chain sequence. These data are taken from a study of shared clonotypes between healthy human individuals. Germline CDR1 reads MNHEY; CDR2 reads SMNVEV (reference sequence). Trimming removed 5 bases from V and 3 bases from J; junction bases left unmatched: 4. The CDR3 totals 13 residues. Naivety among CD8 cells was defined by CD45RO negativity and positive CCR7 selection, thereby excluding terminally differentiated effector memory CD45RA+ cells. Using immunoSEQ multiplex PCR, the repertoire was profiled, and TCRdb retains in-frame clones only, with some absent. This sample has under 700,000 clones, with 85% to 95% found just once.

The clonotype was recovered from a woman in her 30s in good health. Material for sequencing was naive CD8+ T cells sorted from blood. The rearrangement uses TRBV27 and TRBJ2-7; 7 nucleotides match TRBD1. CDR3 sequence reads: CASSVTGSYEQYF. The CDR3 bases are TGTGCCAGCAGTGTGACAGGGAGCTACGAGCAGTACTTC.